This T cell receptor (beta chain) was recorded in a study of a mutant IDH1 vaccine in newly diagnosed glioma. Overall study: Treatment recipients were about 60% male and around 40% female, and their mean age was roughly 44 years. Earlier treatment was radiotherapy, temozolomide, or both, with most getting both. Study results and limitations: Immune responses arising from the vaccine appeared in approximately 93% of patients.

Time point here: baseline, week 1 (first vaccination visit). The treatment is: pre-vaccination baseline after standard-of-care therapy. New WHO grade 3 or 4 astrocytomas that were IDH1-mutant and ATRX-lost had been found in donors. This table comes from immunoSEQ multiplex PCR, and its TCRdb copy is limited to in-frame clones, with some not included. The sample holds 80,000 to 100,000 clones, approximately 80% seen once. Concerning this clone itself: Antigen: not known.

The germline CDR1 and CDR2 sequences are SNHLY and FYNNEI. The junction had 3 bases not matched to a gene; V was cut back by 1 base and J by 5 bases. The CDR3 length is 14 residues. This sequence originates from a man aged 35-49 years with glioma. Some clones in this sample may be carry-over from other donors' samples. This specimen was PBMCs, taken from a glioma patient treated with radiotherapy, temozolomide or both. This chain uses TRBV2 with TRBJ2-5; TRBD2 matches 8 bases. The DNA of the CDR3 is TGTGCCAGCAGTGAAGAGGGCGGGGGGGAGACCCAGTACTTC. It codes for CASSEEGGGETQYF.